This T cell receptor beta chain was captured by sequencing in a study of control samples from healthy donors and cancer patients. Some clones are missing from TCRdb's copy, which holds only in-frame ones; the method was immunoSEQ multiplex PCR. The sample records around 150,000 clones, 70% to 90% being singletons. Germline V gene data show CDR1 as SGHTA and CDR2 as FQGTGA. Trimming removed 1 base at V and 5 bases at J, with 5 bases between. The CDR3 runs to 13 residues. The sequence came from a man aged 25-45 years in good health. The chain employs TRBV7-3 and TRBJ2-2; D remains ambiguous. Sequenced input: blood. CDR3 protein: CASSLSPTGELFF. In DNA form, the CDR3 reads TGTGCCAGCAGCTTAAGCCCTACCGGGGAGCTGTTTTTT.